Listed below are T cell receptor beta chains from one sample, sequenced in a study of T cell clones after liver transplantation. The protocol was immunoSEQ multiplex PCR, while the TCRdb copy is restricted to in-frame clones and leaves out a portion. The sample lists under 130,000 clones, about 86% seen once, with less than 3% in the top ten. The source was CD4+ T cells from blood, collected roughly 50 months after liver transplant. The receptors originated from a human patient who received a liver transplant. The graft donor may have given rise to some T cells. CDR3s include the opening cysteine and the closing phenylalanine or tryptophan. A D gene is named only where the DNA matches it firmly. Clone size is stated in some rows and not others, as once, few, many or a class when expanded.

v_call	clone_size	d_call	j_call	cdr3_nt	cdr3_aa
TRBV7-7	-	TRBD2	TRBJ2-5	TGTGCCAGCAGCTTCGCGGGGGAGGGGGAGACCCAGTACTTC	CASSFAGEGETQYF
TRBV14	-	TRBD2	TRBJ2-1	TGTGCCAGCAGCCCAAGGTTCGGACTAGCGGGAGGGAGCTCCTACAATGAGCAGTTCTTC	CASSPRFGLAGGSSYNEQFF
TRBV10-1	-	-	TRBJ1-1	TGCGCCAGCAGTGAGTCGAGGGGGAGCACTGAAGCTTTCTTT	CASSESRGSTEAFF
TRBV19	-	TRBD1	TRBJ2-7	TGTGCCAGTAGTATAGCCCCACCGGGACAGTACTACGAGCAGTACTTC	CASSIAPPGQYYEQYF
TRBV10-2	-	TRBD1	TRBJ1-2	TGCGCCAGCAGCCCGGGACAGGGCAACTATGGCTACACCTTC	CASSPGQGNYGYTF
TRBV2	once	-	TRBJ2-5	TGTGCCAGCAGTACCTATGTGGACTCCTCCGGGGGGTACTTC	CASSTYVDSSGGYF
TRBV6-5	-	-	TRBJ1-4	TGTGCCAGCAGTTACTCCGGCAGGGTATATGAAAAACTGTTTTTT	CASSYSGRVYEKLFF
TRBV5-5	-	-	TRBJ1-1	TGTGCCAGCAGCTCAACGACGGCCCGTGAAGCTTTCTTT	CASSSTTAREAFF
TRBV6-5	-	-	TRBJ2-3	TGTGCCAGCAGTGCCCGACTTATTTTCCCAGATACGCAGTATTTT	CASSARLIFPDTQYF
TRBV14	-	-	TRBJ2-7	TGTGCCAGCAGCTTCATGGGGGCAGGGGCTCAAGGGCAGTACTTC	CASSFMGAGAQGQYF
TRBV5-1	-	-	TRBJ1-3	TGCGCCAGCAGCTTGGGAGAAGGGGCAGCCTCTGGAAACACCATATATTTT	CASSLGEGAASGNTIYF
TRBV5-4	-	TRBD2	TRBJ2-3	TGTGCCAGCAGCTTGGGGCAGCGGGGGGGAGATACGCAGTATTTT	CASSLGQRGGDTQYF
TRBV6-1	-	-	TRBJ1-1	TGTGCCAGCAGTGATATATCTTCGGAAACTGAAGCTTTCTTT	CASSDISSETEAFF